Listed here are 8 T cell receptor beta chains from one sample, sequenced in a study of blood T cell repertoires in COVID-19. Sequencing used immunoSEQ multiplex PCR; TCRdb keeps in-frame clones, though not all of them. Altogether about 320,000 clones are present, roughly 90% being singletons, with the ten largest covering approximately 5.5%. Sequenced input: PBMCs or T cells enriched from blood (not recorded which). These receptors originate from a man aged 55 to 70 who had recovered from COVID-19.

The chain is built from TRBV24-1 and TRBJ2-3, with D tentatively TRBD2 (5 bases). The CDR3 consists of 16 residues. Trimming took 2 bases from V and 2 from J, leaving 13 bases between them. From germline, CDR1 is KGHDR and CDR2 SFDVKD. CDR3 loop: CATSDYTSSYTDTQYF. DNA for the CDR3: TGTGCCACCAGTGATTACACTAGTAGTTACACAGATACGCAGTATTTT.

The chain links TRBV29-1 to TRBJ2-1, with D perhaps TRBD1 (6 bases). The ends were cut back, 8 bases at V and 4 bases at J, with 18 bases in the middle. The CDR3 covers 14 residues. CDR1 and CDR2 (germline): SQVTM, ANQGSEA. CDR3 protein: CSQKEGDRYNEQFF. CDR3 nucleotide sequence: TGCAGCCAAAAAGAGGGGGACCGATACAATGAGCAGTTCTTC.

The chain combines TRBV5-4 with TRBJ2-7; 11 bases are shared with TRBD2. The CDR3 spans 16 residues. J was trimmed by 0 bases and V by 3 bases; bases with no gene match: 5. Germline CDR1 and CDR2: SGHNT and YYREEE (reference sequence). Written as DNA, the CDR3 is TGTGCCAGCAGCTCCGTAGCGGGAGGGGGCTCCTACGAGCAGTACTTC. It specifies CASSSVAGGGSYEQYF.

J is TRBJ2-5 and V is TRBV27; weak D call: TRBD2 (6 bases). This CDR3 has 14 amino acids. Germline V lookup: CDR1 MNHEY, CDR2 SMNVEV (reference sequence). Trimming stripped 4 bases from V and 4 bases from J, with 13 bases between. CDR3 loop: CASSSGGIPETQYF. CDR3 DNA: TGTGCCAGCAGTTCGGGCGGGATCCCAGAGACCCAGTACTTC.

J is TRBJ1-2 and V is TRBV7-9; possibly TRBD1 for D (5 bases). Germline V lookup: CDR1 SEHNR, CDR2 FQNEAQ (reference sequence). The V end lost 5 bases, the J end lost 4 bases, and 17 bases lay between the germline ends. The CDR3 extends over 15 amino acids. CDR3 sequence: CASSLGRGSGYGYTF. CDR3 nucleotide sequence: TGTGCCAGCAGCCTAGGGAGGGGTTCGGGCTATGGCTACACCTTC.

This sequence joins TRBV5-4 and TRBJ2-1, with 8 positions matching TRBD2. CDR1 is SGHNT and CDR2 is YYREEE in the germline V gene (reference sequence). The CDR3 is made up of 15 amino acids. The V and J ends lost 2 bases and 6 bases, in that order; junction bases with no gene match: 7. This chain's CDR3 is CASSFEREGRNEQFF. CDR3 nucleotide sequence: TGTGCCAGCAGCTTTGAACGGGAGGGCCGCAATGAGCAGTTCTTC.

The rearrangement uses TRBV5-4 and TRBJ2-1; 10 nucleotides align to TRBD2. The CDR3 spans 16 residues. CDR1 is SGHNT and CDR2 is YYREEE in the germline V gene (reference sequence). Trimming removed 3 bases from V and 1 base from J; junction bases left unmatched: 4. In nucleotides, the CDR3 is TGTGCCAGCAGCTCCGGGACTAGCGCTTCCTACAATGAGCAGTTCTTC. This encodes CASSSGTSASYNEQFF. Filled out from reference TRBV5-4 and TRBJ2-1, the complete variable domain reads ETGVTQSPTHLIKTRGQQVTLRCSSQSGHNTVSWYQQALGQGPQFIFQYYREEENGRGNFPPRFSGLQFPNYSSELNVNALELDDSALYLCASSSGTSASYNEQFFGPGTRLTVL.

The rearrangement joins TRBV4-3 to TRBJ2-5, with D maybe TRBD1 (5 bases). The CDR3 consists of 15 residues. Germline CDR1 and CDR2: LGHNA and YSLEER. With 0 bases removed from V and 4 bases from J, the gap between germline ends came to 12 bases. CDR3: CASSQENRPGETQYF. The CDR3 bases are TGCGCCAGCAGCCAAGAGAACAGGCCGGGAGAGACCCAGTACTTC.